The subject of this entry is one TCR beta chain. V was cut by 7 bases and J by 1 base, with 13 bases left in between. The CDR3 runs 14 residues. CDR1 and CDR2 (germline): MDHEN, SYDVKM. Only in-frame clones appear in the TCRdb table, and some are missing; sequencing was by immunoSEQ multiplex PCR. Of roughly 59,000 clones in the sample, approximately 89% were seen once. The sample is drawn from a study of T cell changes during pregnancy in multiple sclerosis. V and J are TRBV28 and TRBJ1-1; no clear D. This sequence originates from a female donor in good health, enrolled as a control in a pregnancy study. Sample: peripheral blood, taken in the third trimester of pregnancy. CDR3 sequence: CASTPYSPNTEAFF. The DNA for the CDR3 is TGTGCCAGCACCCCCTACAGTCCGAACACTGAAGCTTTCTTT.